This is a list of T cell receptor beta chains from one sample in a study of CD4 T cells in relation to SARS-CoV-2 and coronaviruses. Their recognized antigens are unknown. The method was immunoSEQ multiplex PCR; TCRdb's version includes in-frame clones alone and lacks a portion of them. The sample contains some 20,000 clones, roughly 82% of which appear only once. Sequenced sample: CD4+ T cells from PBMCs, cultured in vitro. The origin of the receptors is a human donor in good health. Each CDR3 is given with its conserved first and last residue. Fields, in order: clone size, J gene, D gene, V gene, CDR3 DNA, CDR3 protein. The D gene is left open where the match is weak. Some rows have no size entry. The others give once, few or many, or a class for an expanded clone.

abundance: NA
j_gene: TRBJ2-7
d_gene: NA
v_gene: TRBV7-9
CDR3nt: TGTGCCAGCAGCTTAGCAGGTGGGGCAGGGTCCACCTACGAGCAGTACTTC
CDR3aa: CASSLAGGAGSTYEQYF

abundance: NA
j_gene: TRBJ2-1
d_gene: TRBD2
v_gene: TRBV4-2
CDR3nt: TGTGCCAGCAGCCCCCGGACTAGCGGGAATACCTACAATGAGCAGTTCTTC
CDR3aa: CASSPRTSGNTYNEQFF

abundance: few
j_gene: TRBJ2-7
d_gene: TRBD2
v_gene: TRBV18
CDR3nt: TGTGCCAGCTCACCAAATCCGAGCGGGGCCTCCTACGAGCAGTACTTC
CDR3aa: CASSPNPSGASYEQYF

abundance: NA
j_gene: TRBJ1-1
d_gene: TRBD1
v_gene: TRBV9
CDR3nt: TGTGCCAGCAGCGTAGCAGGGGACAGGGGCACTGAAGCTTTCTTT
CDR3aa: CASSVAGDRGTEAFF

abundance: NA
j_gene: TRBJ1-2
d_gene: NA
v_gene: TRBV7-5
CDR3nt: TGTGCCAGTCTGACACGGGACAGGGGTTGGTTGGGCAAAGGCTACACCTTC
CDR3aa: CASLTRDRGWLGKGYTF

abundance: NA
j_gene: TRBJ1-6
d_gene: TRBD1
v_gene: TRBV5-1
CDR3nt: TGCGCCAGCAGCTCGCGGACAGGGACGGGTTCACCCCTCCACTTT
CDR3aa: CASSSRTGTGSPLHF

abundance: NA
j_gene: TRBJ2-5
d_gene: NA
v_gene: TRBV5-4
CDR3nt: TGTGCCAGCAGCTTGGTAGAGAGGAGGGAGACCCAGTACTTC
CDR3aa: CASSLVERRETQYF

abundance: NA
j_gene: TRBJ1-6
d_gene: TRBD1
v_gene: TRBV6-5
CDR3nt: TGTGCCAGCAGTTTCGAACAGGGGATTAATTCACCCCTCCACTTT
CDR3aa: CASSFEQGINSPLHF

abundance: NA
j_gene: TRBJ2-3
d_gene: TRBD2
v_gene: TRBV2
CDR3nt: TGTGCCAGCAGTGGCGGGGGGGGACTAGCTTTAGATACGCAGTATTTT
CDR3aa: CASSGGGGLALDTQYF

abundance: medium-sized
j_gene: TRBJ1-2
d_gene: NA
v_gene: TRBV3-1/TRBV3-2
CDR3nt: TGTGCCAGCAGCCAACGGAGTGGCTACACCTTC
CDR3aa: CASSQRSGYTF

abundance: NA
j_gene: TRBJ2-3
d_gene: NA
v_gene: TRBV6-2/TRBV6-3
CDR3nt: TGTGCCAGCAGTTACCCCCGCAGGGTTCGTACAGATACGCAGTATTTT
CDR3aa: CASSYPRRVRTDTQYF

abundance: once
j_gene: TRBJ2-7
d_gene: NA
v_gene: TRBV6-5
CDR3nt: TGTGCCAGCAGTTACTCTGAGCTCCGTCTCGAGCAGTACTTC
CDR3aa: CASSYSELRLEQYF

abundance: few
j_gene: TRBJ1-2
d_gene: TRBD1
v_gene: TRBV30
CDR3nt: TGTGCCTGGAGTGAACAGGGGGCGTTGGGCTACACCTTC
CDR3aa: CAWSEQGALGYTF

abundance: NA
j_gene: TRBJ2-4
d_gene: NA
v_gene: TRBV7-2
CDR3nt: TGTGCCAGCAGCCCTATGGGGGTCAAAAACATTCAGTACTTC
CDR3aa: CASSPMGVKNIQYF

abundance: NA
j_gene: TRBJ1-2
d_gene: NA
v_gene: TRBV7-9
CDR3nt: TGTGCCAGCAGCTTGGGGGATAACTATGGCTACACCTTC
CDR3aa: CASSLGDNYGYTF

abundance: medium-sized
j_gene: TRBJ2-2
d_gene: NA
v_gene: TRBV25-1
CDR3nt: TGTGCCACCGGGGCGGATCAATACACCGGGGAGCTGTTTTTT
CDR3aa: CATGADQYTGELFF

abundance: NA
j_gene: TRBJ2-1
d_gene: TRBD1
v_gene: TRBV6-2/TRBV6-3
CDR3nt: TGTGCCAGCAGTTCCCAGGGGGCTAGCTCCTACAATGAGCAGTTCTTC
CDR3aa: CASSSQGASSYNEQFF

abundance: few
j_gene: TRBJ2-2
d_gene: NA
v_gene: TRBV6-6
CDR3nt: TGTGCCAGCAGTTTCCCGGGACACAACACCGGGGAGCTGTTTTTT
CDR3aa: CASSFPGHNTGELFF

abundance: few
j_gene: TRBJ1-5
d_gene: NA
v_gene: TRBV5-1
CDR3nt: TGCGCCAGCACCCCGGCGGAGCACAGGGCGCAGCCCCAGCATTTT
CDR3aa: CASTPAEHRAQPQHF

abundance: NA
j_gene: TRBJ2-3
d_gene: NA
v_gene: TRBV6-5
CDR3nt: TGTGCCAGCAGTCTTAGCGGAATTACCACAGATACGCAGTATTTT
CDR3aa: CASSLSGITTDTQYF

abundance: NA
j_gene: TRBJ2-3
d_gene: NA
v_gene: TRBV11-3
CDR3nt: TGTGCCAGCAGCGGGACCCGCAGTGCAGATACGCAGTATTTT
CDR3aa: CASSGTRSADTQYF

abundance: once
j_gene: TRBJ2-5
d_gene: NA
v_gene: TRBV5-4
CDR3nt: TGTGCCAGCAGCCCCCCCGGGGGGCTGGAGACCCAGTACTTC
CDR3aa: CASSPPGGLETQYF

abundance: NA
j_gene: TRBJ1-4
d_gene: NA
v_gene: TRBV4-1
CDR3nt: TGCGCCAGCAGGCCTAATGGTAGATCCGAAAAACTGTTTTTT
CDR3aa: CASRPNGRSEKLFF

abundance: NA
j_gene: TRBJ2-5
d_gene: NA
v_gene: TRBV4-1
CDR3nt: TGCGCCAGCAGGCCGACTGGACGGGAGACCCAGTACTTC
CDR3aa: CASRPTGRETQYF

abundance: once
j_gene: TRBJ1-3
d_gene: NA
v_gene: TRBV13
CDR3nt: TGTGCCAGCAGCTTAGCAGGGTCCAACACCATATATTTT
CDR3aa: CASSLAGSNTIYF

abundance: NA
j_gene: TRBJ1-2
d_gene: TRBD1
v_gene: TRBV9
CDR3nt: TGTGCCAGCAGCCCCTGGACAGGAGAGAACTATGGCTACACCTTC
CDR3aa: CASSPWTGENYGYTF

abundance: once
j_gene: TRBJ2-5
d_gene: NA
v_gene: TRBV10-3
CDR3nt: TGTGCCATCAGTGAGGCCGGACACCCAAGCCAAGAGACCCAGTACTTC
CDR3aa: CAISEAGHPSQETQYF

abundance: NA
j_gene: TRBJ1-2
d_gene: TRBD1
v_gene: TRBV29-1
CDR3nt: TGCAGCGTTGACCGGACAGGGGGAAGCGGCTACACCTTC
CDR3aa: CSVDRTGGSGYTF

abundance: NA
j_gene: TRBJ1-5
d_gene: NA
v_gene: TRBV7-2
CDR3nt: TGTGCCAGCAGCTTAGCCGCGGCACAGCCCCAGCATTTT
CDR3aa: CASSLAAAQPQHF

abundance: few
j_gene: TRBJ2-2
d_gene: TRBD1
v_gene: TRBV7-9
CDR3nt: TGTGCCAGCAGCCCGGGACAGGGGGGGACCGGGGAGCTGTTTTTT
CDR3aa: CASSPGQGGTGELFF

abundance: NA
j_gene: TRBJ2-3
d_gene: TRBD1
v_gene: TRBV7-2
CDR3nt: TGTGCCAGCAGCTCCCGGGACAGGGGGGATACGCAGTATTTT
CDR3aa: CASSSRDRGDTQYF

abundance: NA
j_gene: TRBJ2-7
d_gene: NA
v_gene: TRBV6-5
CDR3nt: TGTGCCAGCAGACGTCAGGATTTCTACGAGCAGTACTTC
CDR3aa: CASRRQDFYEQYF

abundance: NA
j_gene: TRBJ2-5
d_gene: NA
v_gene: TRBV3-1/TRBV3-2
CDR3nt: TGTGCCAGCAGCCAAAGGGAGGGGGTTGAGACCCAGTACTTC
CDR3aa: CASSQREGVETQYF

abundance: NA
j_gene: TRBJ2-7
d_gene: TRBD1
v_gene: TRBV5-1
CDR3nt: TGCGCCAGCAGCCAGGGACAGGGGGCCTACGAGCAGTACTTC
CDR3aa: CASSQGQGAYEQYF

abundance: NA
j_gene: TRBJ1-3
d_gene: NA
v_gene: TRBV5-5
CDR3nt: TGTGCCAGCAGCCAGAATGCGGGGGCGGAAGGAAACACCATATATTTT
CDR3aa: CASSQNAGAEGNTIYF

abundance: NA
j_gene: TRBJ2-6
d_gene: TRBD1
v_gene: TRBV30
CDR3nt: TGTGCCTCCGGGACAGACCTCTCTGGGGCCAACGTCCTGACTTTC
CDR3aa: CASGTDLSGANVLTF

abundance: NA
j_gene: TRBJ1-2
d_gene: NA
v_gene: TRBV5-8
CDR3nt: TGTGCCAGCAGCTTGTTAGCCCCTGGTGGCTACACCTTC
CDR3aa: CASSLLAPGGYTF

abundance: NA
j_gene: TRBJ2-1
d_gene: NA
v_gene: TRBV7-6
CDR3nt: TGTGCCAGCAGCTACAGGGCCCTGAGCTCCTACAATGAGCAGTTCTTC
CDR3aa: CASSYRALSSYNEQFF

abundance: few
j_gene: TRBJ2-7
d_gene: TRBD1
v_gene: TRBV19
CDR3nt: TGTGCCAGTAGACCAGGGACAGGGGGCCGTCAGTACTTC
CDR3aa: CASRPGTGGRQYF

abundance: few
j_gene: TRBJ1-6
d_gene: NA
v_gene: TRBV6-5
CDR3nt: TGTGCCAGCAGTTATAGGGGGGCTAATTCACCCCTCCACTTT
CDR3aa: CASSYRGANSPLHF

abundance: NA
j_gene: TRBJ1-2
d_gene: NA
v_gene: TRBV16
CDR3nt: TGTGCCAGCAGCCAAGTACCGCAGTATGGCTACACCTTC
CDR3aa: CASSQVPQYGYTF

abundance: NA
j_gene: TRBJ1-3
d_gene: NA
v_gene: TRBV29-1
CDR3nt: TGCAGCGTTGAATTTACAGGCCACTCTGGAAACACCATATATTTT
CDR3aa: CSVEFTGHSGNTIYF